This T cell receptor beta chain was obtained from a study of T cells in Graves' hyperthyroidism and ophthalmopathy. Broader study findings: Among thyroid clonotypes expanded above 0.001, most also appeared in blood. In the analysis, a 13 V-J model separated ophthalmopathy from stable hyperthyroidism.

RNA transcripts were the template for amplifying TCR beta CDR3 regions. Researchers ran a first-round RT-PCR on the TCR CDR3 using the HTBI primer set. Each CDR3 protein is one row after TCRdb ran MiXCR on the multiplex PCR reads. The sample has hundreds of thousands of distinct CDR3 sequences, 15% to 20% seen once; the top ten hold about 50%. This clonotype was seen a handful of times. Its matching antigen is unknown. V lost 0 bases to trimming and J lost 6 bases; unmatched junction nucleotides: 6. This CDR3 has 14 amino acids. Germline V gene data show CDR1 as SGDLS and CDR2 as YYNGEE. Ophthalmopathy cases met thresholds of Clinical Activity Score at least 3, NOSPECS grade at least 4 and duration under 3 months. Diagnosis rested on symptoms, serum thyroxine and TRAb, thyroid ultrasound, and orbital computed tomography.

This TCR was sampled from a middle-aged man with Graves' ophthalmopathy. The genes are TRBV9 and TRBJ2-7; 7 nucleotides align to TRBD2. Sequencing used blood. CDR3 nucleotide sequence: TGTGCCAGCAGCGTAGATGGGGGGGGGAGCGAGCAGTACTTC. It is translated as CASSVDGGGSEQYF.